This T cell receptor (beta chain) was captured by sequencing in a study of CD4+ T cells in melanoma. Here immunoSEQ multiplex PCR was the method, and the copy in TCRdb shows in-frame clones only, minus some. The sample has over 100,000 clones, 92% seen once. The CDR3 runs 16 residues. The germline V gene has CDR1 SGHTA and CDR2 FQGTGA. Trimming at V came to 5 bases and at J to 7 bases, leaving 11 bases not matched to a gene. Turning to this clone: Its antigen is not identified.

Study observations and caveats: CD8+ T cell, macrophage and B cell function reportedly correlated with neoantigen-specific CD4+ T cells. In melanoma, neoantigen-specific CD4+ T cells reportedly differed in differentiation state.

What was sequenced was peripheral blood. The chain has TRBV7-3 and TRBJ2-2, with 9 bases lining up with TRBD1. The receptor's source is a human donor with melanoma. DNA for the CDR3: TGTGCCAGCAGCCTAAATCCCGGGACAGGGCACGGGGAGCTGTTTTTT. This codes for CASSLNPGTGHGELFF.